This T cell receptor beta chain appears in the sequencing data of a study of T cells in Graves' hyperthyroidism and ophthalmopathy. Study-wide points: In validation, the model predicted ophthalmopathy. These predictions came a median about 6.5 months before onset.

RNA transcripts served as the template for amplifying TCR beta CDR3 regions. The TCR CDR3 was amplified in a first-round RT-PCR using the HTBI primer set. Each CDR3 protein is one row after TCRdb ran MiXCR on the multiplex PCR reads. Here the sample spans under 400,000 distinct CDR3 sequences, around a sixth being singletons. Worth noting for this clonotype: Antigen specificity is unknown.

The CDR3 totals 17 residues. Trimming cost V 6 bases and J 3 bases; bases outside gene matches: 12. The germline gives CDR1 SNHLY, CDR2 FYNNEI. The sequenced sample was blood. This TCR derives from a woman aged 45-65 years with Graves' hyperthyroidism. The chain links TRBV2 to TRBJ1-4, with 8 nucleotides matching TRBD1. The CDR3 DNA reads TGTGCCAGCAGCTCGGACGACAGGGGTGGTGCTAATGAAAAACTGTTTTTT. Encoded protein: CASSSDDRGGANEKLFF.